This record looks at one T cell receptor (beta chain) sequence and its context. Its antigen is currently not known. Sequence at one end of the junction differs from germline and may be a read error. Collaborating institutions collected whole blood in K2EDTA tubes following their own protocols. For TCRbeta analysis, collaborators shipped samples as frozen whole blood, isolated PBMCs, or DNA extracted from either of those sample types. Including cysteine and phenylalanine, the CDR3 has 15 amino acids. The sequence is cut down to CDR3 DNA, 45 bases in frame from base 1. The germline V gene gives CDR1 as LGHNA and CDR2 as YNFKEQ. TCRbeta CDR3 regions were amplified from genomic DNA by means of the immunoSEQ Assay, a bias-controlled multiplex PCR. On the study's bioinformatics: The number of nucleated cells in each sample was estimated by amplification of reference gene primers within the assay. Sequence reads were collapsed and filtered to measure the absolute abundance of every unique TCRbeta CDR3 rearrangement. For each sample, productive Simpson clonality was calculated by taking the square root of Simpson's diversity index across productive rearrangements. TCRdb's version of the immuneACCESS table is confined to in-frame rearrangements and falls short of the full clone set. An unresolved V gene accounts for under half of the shortfall where checked; the remainder is of unknown origin. From that table come the V and J calls and clone size; the DNA was used to work out D and trimming. For this sample there are 160,000 or so clones; roughly nine tenths appear just once. Of the sample, about 2.4% falls within the top ten clones.

The data stem from a study of blood T cell repertoires in COVID-19 (dated by TCRdb to 2018 to 2020). Notes on the research overall: The collaborator samples originated in the United States, Italy and Spain and spanned the acute and convalescent phases of COVID-19. The material from the prospective study consisted of cDNA or gDNA derived from T cells, B-cell-depleted T cells, or PBMCs. The dataset comprised deeply sampled blood TCRbeta repertoires from subjects exposed to, actively infected with, or recovered from COVID-19. The repertoires were released in a freely available public database meant as a resource for research on the immune response to SARS-CoV-2. The samples were drawn from the first 160 participants of the ongoing ImmuneRACE study and from some 1,300 subjects provided by 6 global collaborators. Sample metadata almost always included a de-identified subject ID, COVID-19 status, age in years and sex. Where available, HLA class I and class II types were taken from metadata supplied by the sample provider and were not determined by assay-based typing.

General findings and caveats noted by the study authors: The amount of clinical and demographic metadata varied by source and participant and was provided uncurated.

Sequencing was performed on peripheral blood. The rearrangement joined TRBV4-2 to TRBJ2-5; 9 of the junction bases match TRBD2. The source is an older woman with acute or convalescent COVID-19. The DNA is TGTGCCAGCGGCCAAAGCGGGGGGTTCATGGAGACCCAGTACTTC. This encodes CASGQSGGFMETQYF.